These T cell receptor beta chains were read from a single sample in a study of shared clonotypes between healthy human individuals. Sequencing used immunoSEQ multiplex PCR; TCRdb keeps in-frame clones, though not all of them. Of 2 million to 2.5 million clones in the sample, more than 80% were seen once. Input material: naive CD4+ T cells from PBMCs. Receptors were obtained from a man aged 18 to 35 in good health. Some clones in this sample may be carry-over from other donors' samples. The CDR3 runs from the conserved cysteine through the conserved F or W. The D gene is left open where the match is weak. Expanded clones get a size class; other rows say once, few or many, or leave the size out.

v_call,d_call,clone_size,j_call,cdr3_nt,cdr3_aa
TRBV6-1,TRBD1,.,TRBJ1-2,TGTGCCAGCAGGAAGACAGGGGGTAATGGCTACACCTTC,CASRKTGGNGYTF
TRBV5-4,TRBD1,.,TRBJ1-2,TGTGCCAGCAGCCCGGGACAGGGGACGGGCTACACCTTC,CASSPGQGTGYTF
TRBV19,.,.,TRBJ1-5,TGTGCCAGTAGTATGGGAGGGGTTGGCAATCAGCCCCAGCATTTT,CASSMGGVGNQPQHF
TRBV28,.,.,TRBJ1-6,TGTGCCAGCAGTTTAGTGGCAGGTGATAATTCACCCCTCCACTTT,CASSLVAGDNSPLHF
TRBV27,TRBD1,.,TRBJ2-5,TGTGCCAGCAGTGCCGCATTTACAGGGGGCGAGGAGACCCAGTACTTC,CASSAAFTGGEETQYF
TRBV5-1,TRBD1,.,TRBJ1-1,TGCGCCAGTGGGATCTGGGACAGTTCGAACACTGAAGCTTTCTTT,CASGIWDSSNTEAFF
TRBV9,.,.,TRBJ1-2,TGTGCCAGCAGCGTAGGTGTGGGGGCGGATGGCTACACCTTC,CASSVGVGADGYTF
TRBV5-6,.,.,TRBJ1-1,TGTGCCAGCAGCCGAGACCGCTTGGGAGGAGCTTTCTTT,CASSRDRLGGAFF
TRBV7-9,.,once,TRBJ1-6,TGTGCCAGCAGCTTAGATGGGGATGCACCCCTCCACTTT,CASSLDGDAPLHF
TRBV5-1,.,.,TRBJ2-7,TGCGCCAGCAGCGGGGGTATGTCGTACGATGCCTACGAGCAGTACTTC,CASSGGMSYDAYEQYF
TRBV11-2,.,.,TRBJ2-7,TGTGCCAGCAGCTCCCCGCGGATTGATTACGAGCAGTACTTC,CASSSPRIDYEQYF
TRBV6-5,.,few,TRBJ1-5,TGTGCCAGCAGTCGGAAGTACAGGGATAAGCAGCCCCAGCATTTT,CASSRKYRDKQPQHF
TRBV7-9,TRBD1,.,TRBJ1-5,TGTGCCAGCAGCCCATACGGGACAGGCAATCAGCCCCAGCATTTT,CASSPYGTGNQPQHF
TRBV9,.,.,TRBJ1-1,TGTGCCAGCAGCGTCTTCTCCCAGGGAACTGAAGCTTTCTTT,CASSVFSQGTEAFF
TRBV7-9,TRBD1,.,TRBJ2-1,TGTGCCAGCAGCCACCGGGACAGGCTATACAATGAGCAGTTCTTC,CASSHRDRLYNEQFF
TRBV5-1,.,.,TRBJ2-7,TGCGCCAGCAGCTTGCTCGGCTCCTACGAGCAGTACTTC,CASSLLGSYEQYF
TRBV6-5,.,.,TRBJ1-1,TGTGCCAGCATCCGTGGGGGGTCCGGGAACACTGAAGCTTTCTTT,CASIRGGSGNTEAFF
TRBV15,TRBD1,.,TRBJ1-5,TGTGCCACCAGCAGAGGGGCAGGGGGGGACCAGCCCCAGCATTTT,CATSRGAGGDQPQHF
TRBV10-3,.,.,TRBJ1-5,TGTGCCATCAGTGAGCACACCTTAAATCAGCCCCAGCATTTT,CAISEHTLNQPQHF
TRBV6-4,.,.,TRBJ1-3,TGCCATACCAACTCTGGAAACACCATATATTTT,CHTNSGNTIYF
TRBV11-1,TRBD2,.,TRBJ2-3,TGTGCCAGCAGCTTGGGTCCGGCTAGCGGGAACACAGATACGCAGTATTTT,CASSLGPASGNTDTQYF
TRBV7-3,.,.,TRBJ2-1,TGTGCCAGCAGCCCTCAGTCCGCGTACAATGAGCAGTTCTTC,CASSPQSAYNEQFF
TRBV29-1,.,.,TRBJ1-1,TGCAGCGGCGAAATACAGAGGAACACTGAAGCTTTCTTT,CSGEIQRNTEAFF
TRBV7-9,.,.,TRBJ1-2,TGTGCCAGCAGCTCCGCCCGGGGGCAACAGGGCTTCACCGATGGCTACACCTTC,CASSSARGQQGFTDGYTF
TRBV28,.,.,TRBJ1-5,TGTGCCAGCAGACTCCTCGGACAGTATAGCAATCAGCCCCAGCATTTT,CASRLLGQYSNQPQHF
TRBV5-4,TRBD2,.,TRBJ2-3,TGTGCCAGCAGCTTGGGACTAGCGGGTCGGGCAGATACGCAGTATTTT,CASSLGLAGRADTQYF
TRBV30,TRBD1,.,TRBJ2-1,TGTGCCTGGAGGAGGACAGGATTAAACAATGAGCAGTTCTTC,CAWRRTGLNNEQFF
TRBV28,.,.,TRBJ2-3,TGTGCCAGCAGTTTGGACTCAGGCCCCTCAGATACGCAGTATTTT,CASSLDSGPSDTQYF
TRBV5-4,.,.,TRBJ2-1,TGTGCCAGCAGCTTAGGGCAGGGTCGGTACAATGAGCAGTTCTTC,CASSLGQGRYNEQFF
TRBV4-1,.,.,TRBJ2-1,TGCGCCAGCAGCCAAGCCGGGCGGGATCCGTTCTTC,CASSQAGRDPFF
TRBV11-2,TRBD1,once,TRBJ1-1,TGTGCCAGCAGCCCACTACAGGGGCGGGTTGAAGCTTTCTTT,CASSPLQGRVEAFF
TRBV18,.,.,TRBJ1-5,TGTGCCAGCTCACCACCGGCGTCAGGGAATCAGCCCCAGCATTTT,CASSPPASGNQPQHF
TRBV2,.,.,TRBJ2-1,TGTGCCAGCGGATCGGGTGAGCAGTTCTTC,CASGSGEQFF